This is a list of T cell receptor beta chains from one sample in a study of human thymus T cells. Data came from immunoSEQ multiplex PCR; TCRdb stores just in-frame clones and leaves some out. The repertoire holds some 130,000 clones, with 90% to 95% as singletons. Material: thymus tissue. These receptors were obtained from a boy under three years old with a congenital heart defect but otherwise immunologically healthy. Both conserved end residues are part of each CDR3. D genes are given only for firm matches. The size field is filled for only some rows; it gives once, few, many or a size class.

>TRBJ1-3|-|-|TRBV7-3
TGTGCCAGCAGCTCCACCTCCCCCCAGGTTCACTCTGGAAACACCATATATTTT
CASSSTSPQVHSGNTIYF
>TRBJ2-7|TRBD2|-|TRBV2
TGTGCCAGCAGTGACGCCCTAGCGGGGGGGCCGACGGGCGAGCAGTACTTC
CASSDALAGGPTGEQYF
>TRBJ2-4|-|-|TRBV11-2
TGTGCCAGCAGCCCCCCGACAGGCCCGGTGGGCAAAAACATTCAGTACTTC
CASSPPTGPVGKNIQYF
>TRBJ2-3|-|-|TRBV21-1
TGTGCCACCCCGGGACAGGGGGGGACAGATACGCAGTATTTT
CATPGQGGTDTQYF
>TRBJ2-5|-|-|TRBV7-8
TGTGCCAGCAGCTTACGGCAGACCCAAGAGACCCAGTACTTC
CASSLRQTQETQYF
>TRBJ2-1|-|-|TRBV2
TGTGCCAGCAGTGCTAGCCGAGTTCCGGATGAGCAGTTCTTC
CASSASRVPDEQFF
>TRBJ2-7|TRBD2|-|TRBV11-2
TGTGCCAGCAGCTTAGATCTCGAACTAGCGGGGCATGAGCAGTACTTC
CASSLDLELAGHEQYF
>TRBJ2-2|-|-|TRBV5-6
TGTGCCAGCAGCTGGGGGAAACACACCGGGGAGCTGTTTTTT
CASSWGKHTGELFF
>TRBJ2-5|TRBD2|-|TRBV18
TGTGCCAGCTCACCAAGGTTTGAGTTCGGACTAGCGGGGGCGGAGACCCAGTACTTC
CASSPRFEFGLAGAETQYF
>TRBJ1-4|-|-|TRBV6-6
TGTGCCAGCAGTGGGGACACTTCAACTAATGAAAAACTGTTTTTT
CASSGDTSTNEKLFF
>TRBJ2-5|TRBD1|-|TRBV9
TGTGCCAGCAGCGTAAGGGACAGGGAGGAGTTCGGCCAAGAGACCCAGTACTTC
CASSVRDREEFGQETQYF
>TRBJ2-7|TRBD2|-|TRBV6-1
TGTGCCAGCCCGACTAGCCGGGGCGAGCAGTACTTC
CASPTSRGEQYF
>TRBJ2-2|TRBD1|-|TRBV27
TGTGCCAGCAGTCGATCGGGACAGGGGATCACCGGGGAGCTGTTTTTT
CASSRSGQGITGELFF
>TRBJ2-3|-|-|TRBV5-1
TGCGCCAGCAGCTTGAACGGTGGGCCAGATACGCAGTATTTT
CASSLNGGPDTQYF
>TRBJ2-5|TRBD2|-|TRBV7-2
TGTGCCAGCAGCCCAAAGCGGCCTGTAAGCGGGGAACGAGAGACCCAGTACTTC
CASSPKRPVSGERETQYF
>TRBJ2-7|-|-|TRBV7-9
TGTGCCAGCAGCCCCCTTACCCGGGGGTACGAGCAGTACTTC
CASSPLTRGYEQYF
>TRBJ1-1|-|-|TRBV2
TGTGCCAGCAGTGAAGGGGGTAATGGAAATGAGGAAGCTTTCTTT
CASSEGGNGNEEAFF
>TRBJ2-7|-|-|TRBV6-6
TGTGCCAGCATCGGACATAACGAGCAGTACTTC
CASIGHNEQYF
>TRBJ1-4|TRBD1|-|TRBV11-2
TGTGCCAGCAGCTTATGGGACAGGGGACGGGAAAAACTGTTTTTT
CASSLWDRGREKLFF
>TRBJ2-3|TRBD2|-|TRBV10-1
TGCGCCAGCAGTGAGGGAACCGGGGCTAGCGGTTTCACAGATACGCAGTATTTT
CASSEGTGASGFTDTQYF
>TRBJ2-1|TRBD2|-|TRBV30
TGTGCCTGGAGTGTATCTAGCGGGGGGGGAAATGAGCAGTTCTTC
CAWSVSSGGGNEQFF
>TRBJ2-1|TRBD2|-|TRBV28
TGTGCCAGCAGTTTAAGTTCGACTAGCGGGAACCACAATGAGCAGTTCTTC
CASSLSSTSGNHNEQFF
>TRBJ1-5|-|-|TRBV5-8
TGTGCCAGCAGCTACGGGAACAATCAGCCCCAGCATTTT
CASSYGNNQPQHF
>TRBJ2-1|-|once|TRBV5-1
TGCGCCAGCAGCTTGGTCCGGCCTCGGGCGGCTAATGAGCAGTTCTTC
CASSLVRPRAANEQFF
>TRBJ2-1|TRBD2|-|TRBV11-2
TGTGCCAGCAGCTTAGATCTGGCAGCGGGGGGACACTACAATGAGCAGTTCTTC
CASSLDLAAGGHYNEQFF
>TRBJ2-2|-|-|TRBV4-3
TGCGCCAGCAGCCAAGGTCGGGGGGCTGGGTACGCCGGGGAGCTGTTTTTT
CASSQGRGAGYAGELFF
>TRBJ1-6|TRBD1|-|TRBV28
TGTGCCAGCAGTTTATACCCCGGACAGGGGGCTTCCGATTCACCCCTCCACTTT
CASSLYPGQGASDSPLHF
>TRBJ1-2|-|-|TRBV6-1
TGTGCCAGCAGTGTGCATCGCTCCACTAACTATGGCTACACCTTC
CASSVHRSTNYGYTF
>TRBJ1-5|-|-|TRBV27
TGTGCCAGCAGTTCGGGAGGGTTTCATCAGCCCCAGCATTTT
CASSSGGFHQPQHF
>TRBJ1-2|TRBD1|-|TRBV11-2
TGTGCCAGCAGCCCCCTCCGAACAGGGGGTCCCCTAAACTATGGCTACACCTTC
CASSPLRTGGPLNYGYTF
>TRBJ2-7|-|once|TRBV10-3
TGTGCCATCAGTGAGGCGCGGGGAGTATACTACGAGCAGTACTTC
CAISEARGVYYEQYF
>TRBJ2-1|-|-|TRBV9
TGTGCCAGCAATGATAAGCTAGCGCCAGACCATGAGCAGTTCTTC
CASNDKLAPDHEQFF
>TRBJ2-3|-|-|TRBV20-1
TGCAGTGCTCGGCCGGCAGATACGCAGTATTTT
CSARPADTQYF
>TRBJ2-7|TRBD1|-|TRBV7-2
TGTGCCAGCAGCCAGGGGACAGTCGAGCAGTACTTC
CASSQGTVEQYF
>TRBJ1-3|-|once|TRBV5-6
TGTGCCAGCAGCCTGACATTCTCCGGGGGAAACACCATATATTTT
CASSLTFSGGNTIYF
>TRBJ1-5|-|-|TRBV27
TGTGCCAGCAGTTACCGGGGGCCTCATCAGCCCCAACATTTT
CASSYRGPHQPQHF
>TRBJ2-3|-|-|TRBV19
TGTGCCAGTAGTGCCGACAGGACAGATACGCAGTATTTT
CASSADRTDTQYF
>TRBJ1-1|TRBD1|-|TRBV19
TGTGCCAGTAAGAAACAGGGGGCCACTGAAGCTTTCTTT
CASKKQGATEAFF
>TRBJ1-2|-|-|TRBV10-3
TGTGCCATCAGACCCCTGAGGCAGTATGGCTACACCTTC
CAIRPLRQYGYTF
>TRBJ1-6|-|-|TRBV5-4
TGTGCCAGCAGCTCCACTCATTATGGGACCTATAATTCACCCCTCCACTTT
CASSSTHYGTYNSPLHF
>TRBJ2-2|-|-|TRBV9
TGTGCCAGCAGCGTAGTGCAGGGCCCCGGGGAGCTGTTTTTT
CASSVVQGPGELFF
>TRBJ1-1|TRBD1|-|TRBV5-1
TGCGCCAGCAGCTTGACAGGGGCGGCTGAAGCTTTCTTT
CASSLTGAAEAFF
>TRBJ1-6|-|once|TRBV30
TGTGCCCGGCTATGGCCCGGGACATTATATTTTGGCGATAGCCCCTCCTATAATTCACCCCTCCACTTT
CARLWPGTLYFGDSPSYNSPLHF
>TRBJ2-7|-|-|TRBV4-3
TGCGCCAGCAGCCAAGATCCTGGGGCCTACGAGCAGTACTTC
CASSQDPGAYEQYF
>TRBJ2-1|TRBD1|-|TRBV2
TGTGCCAGCAGTGATGACAGGGGCAACTACAATGAGCAGTTCTTC
CASSDDRGNYNEQFF
>TRBJ1-2|-|-|TRBV5-1
TGCGCCAGCAGCTTCGGTCTCGGGGGCTACACCTTC
CASSFGLGGYTF
>TRBJ1-2|-|-|TRBV18
TGTGCCAGCTCACCACCGGAAAGGGGGGATCGGTATGGCTACACCTTC
CASSPPERGDRYGYTF
>TRBJ1-5|TRBD1|-|TRBV7-9
TGTGCCAGCAGCCCCACAGGGGGCAATCAGCCCCAGCATTTT
CASSPTGGNQPQHF
>TRBJ2-7|-|-|TRBV5-1
TGCGCCAGCAGCGGGGGACCAGCTCTAGCCGAGCAGTACTTC
CASSGGPALAEQYF
>TRBJ1-1|TRBD1|-|TRBV5-1
TGCGCCAGCAGCCCGGACAGGGGGCGTCCTTTGGACACTGAAGCTTTCTTT
CASSPDRGRPLDTEAFF
>TRBJ1-3|TRBD1|-|TRBV19
TGTGCCAGTAGTATCAGACAGGGCTACTCTGGAAACACCATATATTTT
CASSIRQGYSGNTIYF
>TRBJ1-6|-|-|TRBV10-3
TGTGCCATCAGTGAGTACCGGACAGCGAATAATTCACCCCTCCACTTT
CAISEYRTANNSPLHF
>TRBJ1-2|-|-|TRBV5-1
TGCGCCAGCAGCTTGGATCCTAACTATGGCTACACCTTC
CASSLDPNYGYTF
>TRBJ2-7|TRBD1|once|TRBV11-3
TGTGCCAGCAGCGTCAGGCGGACAGGGAGTCTCTACGAGCAGTACTTC
CASSVRRTGSLYEQYF